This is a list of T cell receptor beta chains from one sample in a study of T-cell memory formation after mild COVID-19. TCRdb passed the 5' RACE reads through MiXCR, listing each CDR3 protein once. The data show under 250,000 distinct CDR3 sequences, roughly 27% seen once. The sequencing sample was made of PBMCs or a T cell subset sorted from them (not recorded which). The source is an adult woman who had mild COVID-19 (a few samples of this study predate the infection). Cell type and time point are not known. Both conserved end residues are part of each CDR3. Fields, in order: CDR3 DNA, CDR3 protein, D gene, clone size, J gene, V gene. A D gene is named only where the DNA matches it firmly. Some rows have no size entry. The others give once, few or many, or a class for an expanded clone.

TGCGCCAGCAGCCCCGATGAGGGGCGTACCGGGGAGCTGTTTTTT	CASSPDEGRTGELFF	NA	few	TRBJ2-2	TRBV4-3
TGTGCCAGCAGCCCCCGGACAGGGTTGGGCTCCTACGAGCAGTACTTC	CASSPRTGLGSYEQYF	TRBD1	NA	TRBJ2-7	TRBV7-8
TGCGCCAGCAGCCAGGGAGGGGGCACAGGCAATCAGCCCCAGCATTTT	CASSQGGGTGNQPQHF	TRBD1	NA	TRBJ1-5	TRBV5-1
TGCAGTGCTAGAGCCCCCATGGAAAGCTCCTACAATGAGCAGTTATTC	CSARAPMESSYNEQLF	NA	NA	TRBJ2-1	TRBV20-1
TGTGCCAGCAAACCTCCTGGGGGGGGCGCGAGGACTGAAGCTTTCTTT	CASKPPGGGARTEAFF	NA	NA	TRBJ1-1	TRBV7-8
TGTGCCAGCAGTTACTCGGCAGGGACCCCCTACGAGCAGTACTTC	CASSYSAGTPYEQYF	NA	few	TRBJ2-7	TRBV6-6
TGTGCCAGTAGCTCTTATGGGGGGAGGTACAATGAGCAGTTCTTC	CASSSYGGRYNEQFF	NA	many	TRBJ2-1	TRBV19
TGTGCCAGCAGCCCGCGGGACAGCCACTGGAATGAGCAGTTCTTC	CASSPRDSHWNEQFF	NA	NA	TRBJ2-1	TRBV7-8
TGCGCCAGCAGCCCCAGCGCGGTACTCAGCACAGATACGCAGTATTTT	CASSPSAVLSTDTQYF	NA	NA	TRBJ2-3	TRBV4-1
TGTGCCTGGACCTCAGAAGGGGGGGAGAACTATGGCTACACCTTC	CAWTSEGGENYGYTF	NA	NA	TRBJ1-2	TRBV30
TGTGCCAGCTCTGTTGCCGGGTCCTACGAGCAGTACTTC	CASSVAGSYEQYF	NA	NA	TRBJ2-7	TRBV27
TGTGCCAGCAGCTCCCCTAGCGGAAGCACAGATACGCAGTATTTT	CASSSPSGSTDTQYF	TRBD2	NA	TRBJ2-3	TRBV7-9
TGTGCCAGCAGCTCCGGGACAGGGCCTGACGAGCAGTACTTC	CASSSGTGPDEQYF	TRBD1	NA	TRBJ2-7	TRBV7-9
TGTGCCAGCAGCTTAACTAGCGGGAGTGGGTACGAGCAGTACTTC	CASSLTSGSGYEQYF	TRBD2	NA	TRBJ2-7	TRBV7-3
TGTGCCAGCAGCCTCGGCCCGGGACAGGGGGCTTACGAGCAGTACTTC	CASSLGPGQGAYEQYF	TRBD1	NA	TRBJ2-7	TRBV7-6
TGCGCCAGCAGTCCAGGGGAGGATGGCTACACCTTC	CASSPGEDGYTF	NA	many	TRBJ1-2	TRBV5-1
TGTGCCAGCAGCTCGGGACTCCAAGCCTACGAGCAGTACTTC	CASSSGLQAYEQYF	NA	few	TRBJ2-7	TRBV5-4
TGTGCCACCAGTGTAGCGGGGGCCACTGAAGCTTTCTTT	CATSVAGATEAFF	NA	few	TRBJ1-1	TRBV24-1
TGTGCCAGCAGCCCTTTGTGGAGCTCTGGGGCCAACGTCCTGACTTTC	CASSPLWSSGANVLTF	NA	NA	TRBJ2-6	TRBV7-2
TGTGCCACCAGCAGAGTGGGCGGTGGTTGGACAGATACGCAGTATTTT	CATSRVGGGWTDTQYF	NA	NA	TRBJ2-3	TRBV15
TGTGCCAGCAGTACTTGGGACAGACAAAACTATGGCTACACCTTC	CASSTWDRQNYGYTF	TRBD1	NA	TRBJ1-2	TRBV12-3/TRBV12-4
TGTGCCAGCAGTTCCGACAGGGTAAGGAATCAGCCCCAGCATTTT	CASSSDRVRNQPQHF	TRBD1	NA	TRBJ1-5	TRBV6-5
TGTGCCAGCAGTTACGGGGACAGCTACGAGCAGTACTTC	CASSYGDSYEQYF	TRBD1	NA	TRBJ2-7	TRBV6-5